The entry below describes one T cell receptor beta chain. Its antigen is still unknown. Next came a second PCR, run for about 7 to 12 cycles, which used a sample-barcoded 5' primer along with a J-beta primer mix. Through a template-switch adaptor with 12 random nucleotides, each cDNA molecule received a tag. The yield of each sample was at least 2.5 million CDR3-containing paired-end reads. TCRdb independently ran MiXCR on the 5' RACE reads; one entry per CDR3 protein. The table has 550,000 to 800,000 distinct CDR3 sequences, about 21% seen once; the top ten hold roughly 3.6%. Germline loops: CDR1 DFQATT, CDR2 SNEGSKA (reference sequence). This CDR3 has 14 residues. The ends were cut back, 0 bases at V and 0 bases at J, with 9 bases in the middle. No fewer than 5.5 micrograms of total RNA were isolated from every sample. This entry belongs to a study of blood T cells in healthy people across ages. Study results and limitations: Researchers deemed the diversity estimates from one million T cells underestimates.

The chain uses TRBV20-1 and TRBJ2-7; D remains ambiguous. The receptor was isolated from a man in his 70s in good health. The source material was blood. CDR3 DNA sequence: TGCAGTGCTAGAGAATCAGCATTCTCCTACGAGCAGTACTTC. Its translation: CSARESAFSYEQYF.